This TCR beta chain was sequenced for a study of shared clonotypes between healthy human individuals. Study in general: Donors had three CD4 naive, three CD4 memory, two CD8 naive and one CD8 memory plate apiece.

Study-wide results and limits: Apart from blood, nothing was sampled; tissue repertoires likely differ. Genetic and exposure-history diversity was limited by the few donors. Some naive CD4 clonotypes, around 5%, turned up in common across several donors.

Comments on this clone: The antigen is not known. This CDR3 is also generated by other DNA sequences in the sample.

TCRdb's table, derived via immunoSEQ multiplex PCR, lists solely in-frame clones and lacks some. This sample has roughly 500,000 clones, with roughly 95% found just once. The source material was naive CD4+ T cells sorted from blood. Subset described: CD45RA+ positively selected. This clonotype was sampled from a woman aged 25-40 years in good health.

The CDR3 DNA is TGTGCCAGCAGTTACTCCTCGGGAGGACCCTACGAGCAGTACTTC. Protein sequence: CASSYSSGGPYEQYF. V is TRBV6-5 and J is TRBJ2-7, with 7 bases lining up with TRBD2. This CDR3 spans 15 amino acids. V was pared by 0 bases and J by 2 bases, with 4 bases of the junction left unmatched. The V gene's germline CDR1 is MNHEY and CDR2 SVGAGI.